This T cell receptor beta chain is from a study of cytomegalovirus exposure and HLA in healthy donors. With 60 Vbeta and 13 Jbeta primers, the PCR was carried out. This table comes from immunoSEQ multiplex PCR, and its TCRdb copy is limited to in-frame clones, with some not included. The sample yields around 140,000 clones, about 80% seen once. The TCR was taken from a woman aged 60-75 years in good health and CMV-seropositive. Sequencing input: PBMCs.

CDR3 bases: TGTGCCAGCAGTCCACCGGGGGATAACACCGGGGAGCTGTTTTTT. Amino acids: CASSPPGDNTGELFF. The genes are TRBV28 and TRBJ2-2, with D perhaps TRBD2 (6 bases). Germline V gene lookup returns CDR1 MDHEN and CDR2 SYDVKM. Trimming shortened V by 5 bases and J by 2 bases, and 12 bases separated the two germline ends. The CDR3 length is 15 residues. The full variable domain, completed using reference TRBV28 and TRBJ2-2, is DVKVTQSSRYLVKRTGEKVFLECVQDMDHENMFWYRQDPGLGLRLIYFSYDVKMKEKGDIPEGYSVSREKKERFSLILESASTNQTSMYLCASSPPGDNTGELFFGEGSRLTVL.